This TCR beta chain was observed in a study of T cell responses to AZD1222 COVID-19 vaccine. Broader study findings: Close to half of spike-specific TCRs reportedly recognize unmutated variant regions.

Sequencing used immunoSEQ multiplex PCR; TCRdb keeps in-frame clones, though not all of them. The profile shows around 100,000 clones, 91% of them singletons. Worth noting for this clone: The antigen is unknown.

Looked up from germline, CDR1 is SGDLS and CDR2 is YYNGEE. V shed 4 bases and J 2 bases; nucleotides not matched to a gene: 4. The CDR3 has 17 residues. The sequenced sample was peripheral blood, obtained on day 0 of AZD1222 vaccination. The chain is built from TRBV9 and TRBJ2-1; TRBD2 aligns across 15 bases. The receptor comes from an adult in good health. CDR3 in DNA: TGTGCCAGCAGCCTCGGACTAGCGGGAGGGGCCTACAATGAGCAGTTCTTC. Translation: CASSLGLAGGAYNEQFF.